This T cell receptor (beta chain) was profiled in a study of T cells in Graves' hyperthyroidism and ophthalmopathy. Using RNA transcripts as the source, TCR beta CDR3 regions were amplified. A first-round RT-PCR of the TCR CDR3 used the HTBI primer set. One entry per CDR3 protein, called by TCRdb with MiXCR from the multiplex PCR reads. The sample carries 200,000 to 250,000 distinct CDR3 sequences, about 24% recorded once. This clonotype has a handful of counts. A read error may account for a junction end that differs from germline. CDR1 is SQVTM and CDR2 is ANQGSEA in the germline V gene. This CDR3 spans 15 amino acids.

The sample consisted of blood. The sequence derives from a woman between 35 and 50 years old with Graves' ophthalmopathy. The chain links TRBV29-1 to TRBJ2-2; perhaps TRBD2 as D (5 bases). CDR3 coding DNA: TGCAGCGTAAAATCGGTTGAGGGAAGGACCGGGGAGCTGTCTTTT. The encoded protein is CSVKSVEGRTGELSF.